A selection of T cell receptor beta chains follows, all from one sample in a study of T cells in Graves' hyperthyroidism and ophthalmopathy. TCRdb processed the multiplex PCR reads anew with MiXCR; each CDR3 protein has one entry. The table records about 420,000 distinct CDR3 sequences, approximately 15% of them present only once. Sequencing input: blood. The receptors derive from a woman younger than 30 with Graves' hyperthyroidism. The CDR3 runs from the conserved cysteine through the conserved F or W. A D gene is named only where the DNA matches it firmly. Size tells how often a clone was seen (once, few, many) or the class of an expanded clone, and some rows leave it out.

V gene,clone size,J gene,D gene,CDR3 DNA,CDR3 protein
TRBV6-5,few,TRBJ2-7,TRBD1,TGTGCCAGCAGTTACCCTCAGACAGGGGGAACCTACGAGCAGTACTTC,CASSYPQTGGTYEQYF
TRBV15,.,TRBJ2-2,.,TGTGCCACCAGCACCGGACGGGCCCGAGCCGGGGAGCTGTTTTTT,CATSTGRARAGELFF
TRBV6-1,few,TRBJ2-7,TRBD1,TGTGCCAGCAGCTTGACAGGGGGTCGAACCCACGAGCAGTACTTC,CASSLTGGRTHEQYF
TRBV29-1,few,TRBJ2-7,.,TGCAGCGTTGAGGGGCAGGGAATGATCGAGCAGTACTTC,CSVEGQGMIEQYF
TRBV20-1,many,TRBJ2-1,.,TGCAGTGTAAAGGTTCGGGTGGATGAGCAGTTCTTC,CSVKVRVDEQFF
TRBV5-1,.,TRBJ2-1,TRBD2,TGCGCCAGCAGCCCTGGACTAGCGGGGCCCAACAATGAGCAGTTCTTC,CASSPGLAGPNNEQFF
TRBV9,.,TRBJ1-1,TRBD1,TGTGTCAGCAGCGTAGGGGACAGGGGATCCTCTGAAGCTTTCTTT,CVSSVGDRGSSEAFF
TRBV20-1,.,TRBJ1-5,.,TGCAGTGCTAGGACCCTTGGAGGGGCAGACAATCAGCCCCAGCATTTT,CSARTLGGADNQPQHF
TRBV28,many,TRBJ2-1,.,TGTGCCAGCAGTTTGCAGCAGGGTATATCCGGGTACAATGAGCAGTTCTTC,CASSLQQGISGYNEQFF
TRBV24-1,.,TRBJ1-5,.,TGTGCCACCAGTGATGGACGTGGAGGTCCGCCCCAGCATTTT,CATSDGRGGPPQHF
TRBV15,many,TRBJ2-7,.,TGTGCCACCAGCAGAGAGGTCACCTTTATCGAGCAGTACTTC,CATSREVTFIEQYF
TRBV4-1,few,TRBJ2-3,.,TGCGCCAGCAGCCAAGAAGGGCAGGGTGGGCATACAGATACGCAGTATTTT,CASSQEGQGGHTDTQYF
TRBV6-1,many,TRBJ1-1,.,TGTGCCAGCAGTGAATTCAGTTTTGCAGGCACTGAAGCTTTCTTT,CASSEFSFAGTEAFF
TRBV12-3/TRBV12-4,many,TRBJ1-6,.,TGTGCCAGCAGACCCCAACAGGGTTCACCCCTCCACTTT,CASRPQQGSPLHF
TRBV10-3,few,TRBJ2-5,.,TGTGCCATCAGTGAGAGGGCTATTAAGACTGAAGAGACCCAGTACTTC,CAISERAIKTEETQYF
TRBV5-6,many,TRBJ1-1,TRBD1,TGTGCCAGCAGCGGGATGACACAGGGGTACACTGAAGCTTTCTTT,CASSGMTQGYTEAFF
TRBV2,.,TRBJ2-1,TRBD1,TGTGCCAGCCGGGCTACAGGGGTTACGTCCTACAATGAGCAGTTCTTC,CASRATGVTSYNEQFF
TRBV5-1,.,TRBJ1-1,.,TGCGCCAGCAGCCAGGGTATCACTGAAGCTTTCTTT,CASSQGITEAFF
TRBV12-3/TRBV12-4,many,TRBJ2-1,.,TGTGCCAGCAGTTTAGGTTACGGTGAGCAGTTCTTC,CASSLGYGEQFF
TRBV28,many,TRBJ1-1,TRBD1,TGTGCCAGCAGTTTAGGGGGACAGGGGAACACTGAAGCTTTCTTT,CASSLGGQGNTEAFF
TRBV9,few,TRBJ2-7,TRBD2,TGTGCCAGCAGCGGGGGACTAGCGGGACTTGGCTACGAGCAGTACTTC,CASSGGLAGLGYEQYF
TRBV10-3,few,TRBJ2-1,TRBD2,TGTGCCATCACCCCGGGTAGCGGGGGATCCTACAATGAGCAGTTCTTC,CAITPGSGGSYNEQFF
TRBV12-3/TRBV12-4,many,TRBJ2-7,.,TGTGCCAGCAGTTTGATTCCACGCGGGACCGAGCAGTACTTC,CASSLIPRGTEQYF
TRBV25-1,few,TRBJ2-1,.,TGTGCCAGCACCCCCCGAGGGGGGCTAACCTACAATGAGCAGTTCTTC,CASTPRGGLTYNEQFF
TRBV28,once,TRBJ2-5,TRBD2,TGTGCCAGCAGTTTTTGGGGGGGAGCCGAGACCCAGTACTTC,CASSFWGGAETQYF
TRBV7-8,many,TRBJ2-1,.,TGTGCCAGCAGCATAGGCGGGGGCCCTTACAATGAGCAGTTCTTC,CASSIGGGPYNEQFF
TRBV6-2/TRBV6-3,.,TRBJ1-1,.,TGTGCCAGCAAGGGAGGGACTCTAGAAGCTTTCTTT,CASKGGTLEAFF
TRBV6-2/TRBV6-3,few,TRBJ2-5,.,TGTGCCAGCAGCCCTATGGAGAGGATGGGTGAGACCCAGTACTTC,CASSPMERMGETQYF
TRBV7-9,few,TRBJ2-3,.,TGTGCCAGCAGCCCACGGTGGACATCAGATACGCAGTATTTT,CASSPRWTSDTQYF
TRBV2,many,TRBJ1-1,TRBD1,TGTGCCAGCACCGGACAGGGCGGTTTGACTGAAGCTTTCTTT,CASTGQGGLTEAFF
TRBV6-1,many,TRBJ2-7,TRBD2,TGTGCCAGCAGTCGGACTAGTTCCCAATCCGAGCAGTACTTC,CASSRTSSQSEQYF
TRBV9,few,TRBJ2-2,.,TGTGCCAGCAGCGTAGACCGGACCGGGGAGCTGTTTTTT,CASSVDRTGELFF
TRBV24-1,many,TRBJ2-3,.,TGTGCCACCAGTGATTTACGGCAGGGGCGGACAGATACGCAGTATTTT,CATSDLRQGRTDTQYF
TRBV4-3,.,TRBJ2-2,TRBD2,TGCGCCAGCAGCCGTGAACCCGGCGGGGGAGCCGTCACCGGGGAGCTGTTTTTT,CASSREPGGGAVTGELFF
TRBV9,.,TRBJ2-1,TRBD2,TGTGCCAGCAGCTCACGTTGGCGGGAGATCCGCAATGAGCAGTTCTTC,CASSSRWREIRNEQFF
TRBV7-2,many,TRBJ2-5,.,TGTGCCAGCACCCCTCAGGGACTTTATGGAGAGACCCAGTACTTC,CASTPQGLYGETQYF
TRBV6-1,.,TRBJ2-3,TRBD1,TGTGCCAGCAGATTGGACAGGGGCGGGGGAGATACGCAGTATTTT,CASRLDRGGGDTQYF
TRBV3-1,many,TRBJ1-1,TRBD1,TGTGCCAGCAGTCCTGGGACAGGGATAGCCTGGGACACTGAAGCTTTCTTT,CASSPGTGIAWDTEAFF
TRBV4-3,few,TRBJ1-2,.,TGCGCCAGCAGCCAAGATCAAGGGGACTTCTATGGCTACACCTTC,CASSQDQGDFYGYTF
TRBV2,many,TRBJ2-7,TRBD2,TGTGCCAGCAGTACGCCCGAACCGGGACTAGCGGACGACGAGCAGTACTTC,CASSTPEPGLADDEQYF
TRBV6-2/TRBV6-3,many,TRBJ1-1,TRBD1,TGTGCCAGCAGTTTCGTCAGGGGGAGGATCGCTGAAGCTTTCTTT,CASSFVRGRIAEAFF
TRBV10-3,many,TRBJ2-1,.,TGTGCCATCAGAGAACCGGGCCTGCGAATCAATGAGCAGTTCTTC,CAIREPGLRINEQFF
TRBV19,.,TRBJ2-3,.,TGTGCCAGTAGTCTCGAGCAACCAGCAGATACGCAGTATTTT,CASSLEQPADTQYF
TRBV28,many,TRBJ2-6,.,TGTGCCAGCCTCCTATCTGGGGCCAACGTCCTGACTTTC,CASLLSGANVLTF
TRBV28,.,TRBJ2-7,.,TGTGCCAGCAGTCGGACGCCACATTACGAGCAGTACTTC,CASSRTPHYEQYF
TRBV2,few,TRBJ2-7,.,TGTGCCAGCGACTCTCTACGGGCCAGGGGTCCTCACGAGCAGTACTTC,CASDSLRARGPHEQYF
TRBV27,.,TRBJ2-1,.,TGTGCCAGCAGAGCTTGGGGTGAGCAGTTCTTC,CASRAWGEQFF
TRBV7-2,.,TRBJ2-3,TRBD2,TGTGCCAGCAGCCGAATAGCGGGACGCACAGATACGCAGTATTTT,CASSRIAGRTDTQYF
TRBV20-1,few,TRBJ2-1,.,TGCAGTGCCTCGACTAACTCCTACAATGAGCAGTTCTTC,CSASTNSYNEQFF